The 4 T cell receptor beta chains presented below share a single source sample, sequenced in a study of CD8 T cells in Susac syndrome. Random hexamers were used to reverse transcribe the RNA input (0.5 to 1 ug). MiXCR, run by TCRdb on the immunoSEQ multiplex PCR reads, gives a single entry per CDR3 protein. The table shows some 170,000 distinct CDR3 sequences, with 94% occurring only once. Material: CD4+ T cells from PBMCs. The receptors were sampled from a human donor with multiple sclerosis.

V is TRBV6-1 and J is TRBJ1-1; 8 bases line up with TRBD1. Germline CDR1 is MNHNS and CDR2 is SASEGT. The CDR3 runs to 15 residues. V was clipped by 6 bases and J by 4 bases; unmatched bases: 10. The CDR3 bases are TGTGCCAGCAGCCTGGACAGGGCGGGGGGCACTGAAGCTTTCTTT. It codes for CASSLDRAGGTEAFF.

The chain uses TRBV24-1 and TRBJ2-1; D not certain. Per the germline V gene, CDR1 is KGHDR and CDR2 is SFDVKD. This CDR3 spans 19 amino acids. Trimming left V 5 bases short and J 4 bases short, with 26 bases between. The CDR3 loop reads CATSASLHTLRAPYNEQFF. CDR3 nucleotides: TGTGCCACCAGTGCGTCCCTCCACACCTTGAGAGCTCCATACAATGAGCAGTTCTTC.

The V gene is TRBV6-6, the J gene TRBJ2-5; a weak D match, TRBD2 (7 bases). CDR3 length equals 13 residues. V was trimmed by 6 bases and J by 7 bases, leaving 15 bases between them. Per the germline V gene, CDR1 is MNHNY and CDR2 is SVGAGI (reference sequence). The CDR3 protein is CASRGGPSGTQYF. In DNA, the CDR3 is TGTGCCAGCAGGGGGGGGCCCTCTGGGACCCAGTACTTC.

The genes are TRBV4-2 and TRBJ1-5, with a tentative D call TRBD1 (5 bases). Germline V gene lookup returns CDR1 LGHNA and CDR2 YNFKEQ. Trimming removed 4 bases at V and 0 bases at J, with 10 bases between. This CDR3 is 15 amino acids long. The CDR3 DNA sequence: TGTGCCAGCAGCCGTGACAGAGATAGCAATCAGCCCCAGCATTTT. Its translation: CASSRDRDSNQPQHF.